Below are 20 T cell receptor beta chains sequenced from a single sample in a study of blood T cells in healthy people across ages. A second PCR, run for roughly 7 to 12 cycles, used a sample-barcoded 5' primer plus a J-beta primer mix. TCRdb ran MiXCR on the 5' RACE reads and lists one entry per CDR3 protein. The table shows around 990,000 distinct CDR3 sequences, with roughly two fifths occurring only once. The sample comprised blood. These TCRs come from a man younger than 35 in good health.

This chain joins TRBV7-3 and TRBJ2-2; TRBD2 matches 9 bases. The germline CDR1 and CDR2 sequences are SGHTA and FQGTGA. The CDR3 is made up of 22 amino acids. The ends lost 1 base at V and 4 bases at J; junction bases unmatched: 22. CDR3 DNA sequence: TGTGCCAGCAGCTTAAGCCGGATGGGAGCGGGGGGCCCAATAAAAGGCACCGGGGAGCTGTTTTTT. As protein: CASSLSRMGAGGPIKGTGELFF.

CDR3 in amino acids: CASSQGDRGIDYYGYTF. In DNA form, the CDR3 reads TGCGCCAGCAGCCAGGGGGACAGGGGAATTGATTACTATGGCTACACCTTC. The chain employs TRBV4-3 and TRBJ1-2; 10 nucleotides align to TRBD1. The germline CDR1 and CDR2 sequences are LGHNA and YSLEER. After removal of 3 bases from V and 3 bases from J, the junction contained 10 bases not matched to a gene. The length of the CDR3 is 17 residues.

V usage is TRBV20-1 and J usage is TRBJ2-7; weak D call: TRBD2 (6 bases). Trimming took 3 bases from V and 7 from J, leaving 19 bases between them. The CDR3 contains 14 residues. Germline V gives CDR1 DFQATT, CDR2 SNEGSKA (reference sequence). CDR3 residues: CSASTGLLVNEQYF. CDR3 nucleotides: TGCAGTGCTAGTACGGGACTCCTCGTCAATGAGCAGTACTTC.

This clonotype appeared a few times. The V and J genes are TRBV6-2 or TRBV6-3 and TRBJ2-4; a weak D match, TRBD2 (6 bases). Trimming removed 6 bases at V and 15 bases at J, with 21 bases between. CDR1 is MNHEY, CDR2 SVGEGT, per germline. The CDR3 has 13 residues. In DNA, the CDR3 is TGTGCCAGCAGAACCACCACCGTGGGGACTGGGTACTTC. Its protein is CASRTTTVGTGYF.

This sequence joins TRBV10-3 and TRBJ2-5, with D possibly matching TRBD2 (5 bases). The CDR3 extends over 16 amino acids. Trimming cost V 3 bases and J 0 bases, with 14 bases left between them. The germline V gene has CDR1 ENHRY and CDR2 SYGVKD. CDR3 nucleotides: TGTGCCATCAGTGACGGCGCCGGAGGAGACCAAGAGACCCAGTACTTC. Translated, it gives CAISDGAGGDQETQYF.

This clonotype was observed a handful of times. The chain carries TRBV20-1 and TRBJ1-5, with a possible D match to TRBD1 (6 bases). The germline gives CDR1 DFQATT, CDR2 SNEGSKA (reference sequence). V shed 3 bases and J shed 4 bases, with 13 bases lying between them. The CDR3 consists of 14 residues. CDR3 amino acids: CSASPTGNNQPQHF. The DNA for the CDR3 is TGCAGTGCTAGCCCGACAGGCAATAATCAGCCCCAGCATTTT.

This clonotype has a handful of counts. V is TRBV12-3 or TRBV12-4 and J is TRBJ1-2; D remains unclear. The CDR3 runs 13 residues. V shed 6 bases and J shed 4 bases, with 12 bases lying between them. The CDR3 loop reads CASREGFTYGYTF. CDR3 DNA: TGTGCCAGCAGGGAAGGGTTTACCTATGGCTACACCTTC.

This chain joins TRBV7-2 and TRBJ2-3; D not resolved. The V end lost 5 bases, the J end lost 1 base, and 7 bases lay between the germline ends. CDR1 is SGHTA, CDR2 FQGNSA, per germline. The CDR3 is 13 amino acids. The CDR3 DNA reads TGTGCCAGCAGCGTGCCGGGCACAGATACGCAGTATTTT. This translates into CASSVPGTDTQYF.

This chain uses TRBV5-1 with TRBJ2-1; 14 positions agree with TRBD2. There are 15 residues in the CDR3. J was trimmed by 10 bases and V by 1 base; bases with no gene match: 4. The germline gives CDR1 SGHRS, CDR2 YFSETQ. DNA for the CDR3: TGCGCCAGCAGCTTGAGACTAGCGGGGGGGCTGGAGCAGTTCTTC. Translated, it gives CASSLRLAGGLEQFF.

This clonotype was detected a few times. The CDR3 coding sequence is TGCAGTGCTAGAGCGATCGGGAGCTACGAGCAGTACTTC. Protein sequence: CSARAIGSYEQYF. The chain combines TRBV20-1 with TRBJ2-7; maybe TRBD2 (6 bases). The CDR3 loop spans 13 amino acids. Germline values: CDR1 DFQATT, CDR2 SNEGSKA (reference sequence). V was trimmed by 1 base and J by 3 bases, leaving 10 bases between them.

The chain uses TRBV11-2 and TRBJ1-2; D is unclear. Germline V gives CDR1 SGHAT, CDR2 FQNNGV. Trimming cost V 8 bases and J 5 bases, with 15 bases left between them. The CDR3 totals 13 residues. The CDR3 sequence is CASAPTRDYGYTF. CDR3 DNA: TGTGCCAGCGCCCCCACCCGGGATTATGGCTACACCTTC.

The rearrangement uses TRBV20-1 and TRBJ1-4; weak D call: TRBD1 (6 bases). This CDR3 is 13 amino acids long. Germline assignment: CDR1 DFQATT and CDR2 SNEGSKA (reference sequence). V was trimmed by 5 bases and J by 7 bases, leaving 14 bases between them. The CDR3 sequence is CSAVAGAGEKLFF. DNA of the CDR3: TGCAGTGCTGTCGCGGGGGCGGGTGAAAAACTGTTTTTT.

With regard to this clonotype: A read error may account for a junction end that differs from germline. CDR3 nucleotide sequence: TGTGCCAGCAGCGTAGCCGGGGAAGGGCTGACATCAGCTAACTATGACTACACCTTC. This sequence encodes CASSVAGEGLTSANYDYTF. The chain carries TRBV9 and TRBJ1-2; no reliable D call. Germline V gives CDR1 SGDLS, CDR2 YYNGEE. The length of the CDR3 is 19 residues.

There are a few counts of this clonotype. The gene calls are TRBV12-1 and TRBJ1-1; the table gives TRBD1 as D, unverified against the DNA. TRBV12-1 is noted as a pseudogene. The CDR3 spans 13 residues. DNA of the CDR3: TGTGCCAGCAGCCGCCCCAGTAAGACTGAAGCTTTCTTT. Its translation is CASSRPSKTEAFF.

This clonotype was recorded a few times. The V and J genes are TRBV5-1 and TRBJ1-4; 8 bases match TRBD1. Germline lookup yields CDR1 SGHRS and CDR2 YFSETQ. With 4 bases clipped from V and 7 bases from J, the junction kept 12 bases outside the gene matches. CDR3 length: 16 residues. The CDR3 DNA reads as TGCGCCAGCAGCCCCACCGGGACAGGAAATTCTGAAAAACTGTTTTTT. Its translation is CASSPTGTGNSEKLFF.

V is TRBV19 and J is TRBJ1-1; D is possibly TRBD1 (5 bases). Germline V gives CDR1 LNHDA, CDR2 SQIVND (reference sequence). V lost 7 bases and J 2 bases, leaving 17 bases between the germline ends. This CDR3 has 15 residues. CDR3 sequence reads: CASTRDGAGNTEAFF. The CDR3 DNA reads TGTGCCAGTACCCGGGACGGTGCGGGAAACACTGAAGCTTTCTTT.

The chain's CDR3 is CAASGTSGDNEQFF. In nucleotides, the CDR3 is TGCGCCGCGAGCGGGACTAGCGGGGATAATGAGCAGTTCTTC. The rearrangement joins TRBV5-1 to TRBJ2-1, with 13 positions matching TRBD2. CDR1 is SGHRS, CDR2 YFSETQ, per germline. V shed 10 bases and J 7 bases; nucleotides not matched to a gene: 8. The CDR3 contains 14 residues.

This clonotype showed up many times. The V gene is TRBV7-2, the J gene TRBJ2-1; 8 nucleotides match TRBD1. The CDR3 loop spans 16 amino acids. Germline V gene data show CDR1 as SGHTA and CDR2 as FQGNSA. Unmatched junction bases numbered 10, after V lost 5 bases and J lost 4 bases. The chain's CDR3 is CASSLSGGARYNEQFF. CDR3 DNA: TGTGCCAGCAGCCTATCAGGGGGCGCAAGGTACAATGAGCAGTTCTTC.

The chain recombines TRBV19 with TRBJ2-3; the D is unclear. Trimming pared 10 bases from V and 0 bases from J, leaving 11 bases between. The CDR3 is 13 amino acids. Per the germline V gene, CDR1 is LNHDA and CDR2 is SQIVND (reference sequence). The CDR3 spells CATTGLSTDTQYF. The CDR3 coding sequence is TGTGCCACCACGGGCCTTAGCACAGATACGCAGTATTTT.

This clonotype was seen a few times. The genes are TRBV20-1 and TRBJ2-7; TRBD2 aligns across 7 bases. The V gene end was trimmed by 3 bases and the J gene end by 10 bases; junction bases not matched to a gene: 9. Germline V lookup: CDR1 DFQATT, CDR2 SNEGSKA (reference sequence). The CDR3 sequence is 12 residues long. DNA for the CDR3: TGCAGTGCTAGCGGGGGGTGGGAGCCTCAGTACTTC. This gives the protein CSASGGWEPQYF.